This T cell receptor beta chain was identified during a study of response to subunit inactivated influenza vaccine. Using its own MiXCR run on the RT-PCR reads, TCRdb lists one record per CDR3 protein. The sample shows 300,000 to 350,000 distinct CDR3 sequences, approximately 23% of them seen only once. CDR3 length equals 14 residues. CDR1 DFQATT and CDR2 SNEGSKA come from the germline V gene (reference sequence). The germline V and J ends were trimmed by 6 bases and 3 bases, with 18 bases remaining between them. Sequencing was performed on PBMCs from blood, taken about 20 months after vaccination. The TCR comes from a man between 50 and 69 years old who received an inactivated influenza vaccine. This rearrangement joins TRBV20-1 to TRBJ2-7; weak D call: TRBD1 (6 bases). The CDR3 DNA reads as TGCAGTGCCCGGCTGGCAGGGGTCTTCTACGAGCAGTACTTC. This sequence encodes CSARLAGVFYEQYF.